This TCR beta chain was captured in a study of blood T cell repertoires in COVID-19. Study at large: Sample material is recorded as cDNA or gDNA derived from T cells, B-cell-depleted T cells, or PBMCs.

This CDR3 is 15 amino acids long. Trimming shortened V by 1 base and J by 6 bases, and 13 bases separated the two germline ends. From germline, CDR1 is MDHEN and CDR2 SYDVKM. In the source study's methods: Amplification of reference gene primers was used by the study to estimate nucleated cell counts. The method was immunoSEQ multiplex PCR; TCRdb's version includes in-frame clones alone and lacks a portion of them. V, J and clone size reflect that table, while D and trimming were determined from the DNA. The sample holds around 200,000 clones; 83% are singletons and the top ten take less than 3.5%. This clonotype originated in a man aged 50-60 years with active or convalescent COVID-19. Sequencing was done on a sample of peripheral blood. J is TRBJ1-5 and V is TRBV28; D possibly corresponds to TRBD1 (6 bases). The CDR3 DNA is TGTGCCAGCAGTTTATACAGGGCTGACGGTCAGCCCCAGCATTTT. Residues: CASSLYRADGQPQHF. Complete variable domain (other parts from reference TRBV28 and TRBJ1-5): DVKVTQSSRYLVKRTGEKVFLECVQDMDHENMFWYRQDPGLGLRLIYFSYDVKMKEKGDIPEGYSVSREKKERFSLILESASTNQTSMYLCASSLYRADGQPQHFGDGTRLSIL.